A selection of T cell receptor beta chains follows, all from one sample in a study of T cells in Graves' hyperthyroidism and ophthalmopathy. TCRdb processed the multiplex PCR reads anew with MiXCR; each CDR3 protein has one entry. The sample has approximately 400,000 distinct CDR3 sequences, more than 12% seen once. Sequencing was performed on blood. These receptor sequences come from a woman aged 30 to 39 with Graves' hyperthyroidism. The CDR3 runs from the conserved cysteine through the conserved F or W. A D gene is named only where the DNA matches it firmly. Where a row states a size, it is once, few, many or the class of an expanded clone; other rows omit it.

12	TRBV5-8	TRBJ1-2	NA	NA	TGTGCCAGCAGCTCCGGGAAGTATGGCTACACCTTC	CASSSGKYGYTF
15	TRBV27	TRBJ2-1	TRBD2	many	TGTGCCAGCAGTTTGGTGGCTAGCGGGTATCCCGTTCCGTTCTTC	CASSLVASGYPVPFF
15	TRBV5-1	TRBJ2-7	TRBD2	few	TGCGCCAGCAGCTTGGTACTAGCTGCGGGGGACGAGCAGTACTTC	CASSLVLAAGDEQYF
15	TRBV6-1	TRBJ2-1	TRBD2	few	TGTGCCAGCAGCCTAGGGACTAGCGGGATCAATGAGCAGTTCTTC	CASSLGTSGINEQFF
14	TRBV12-3/TRBV12-4	TRBJ2-2	TRBD2	NA	TGTGCCAGCAGTTTGGGGGGGACGGACGGGGAGCTGTTTTTT	CASSLGGTDGELFF
13	TRBV18	TRBJ2-5	NA	NA	TGTGCCAGCTCACCCATCGTGGAGGAGACCCAGTACTTC	CASSPIVEETQYF
17	TRBV3-1	TRBJ1-6	NA	many	TGTGCCAGCAGCCAAGATAGTACGGTTCGGCGCAATTCACCCCTCCACTTT	CASSQDSTVRRNSPLHF
15	TRBV20-1	TRBJ1-2	NA	many	TGCAGTGCTAGAGAAGGAGGGCAGGGCCTTTGGGGCTACACCTTC	CSAREGGQGLWGYTF
14	TRBV12-3/TRBV12-4	TRBJ2-2	NA	NA	TGTGCCAGCAGTTACAAGGTAGCCACCGGGGAGCTGTTTTTT	CASSYKVATGELFF
12	TRBV3-1	TRBJ1-3	NA	NA	TGTGCCAGCAGCCTAGTAGGAAACACCATATATTTT	CASSLVGNTIYF
15	TRBV27	TRBJ2-7	TRBD2	many	TGTGCCAGCAGTCTCGAGACTAGCGGGAGGGGGGAGCAGTACTTC	CASSLETSGRGEQYF
18	TRBV7-3	TRBJ2-1	TRBD2	NA	TGTGCCAGCAGCCCCCTAGCGGGAGCCCCGTATTCCTACAATGAGCAGTTCTTC	CASSPLAGAPYSYNEQFF
14	TRBV6-1	TRBJ2-7	NA	many	TGTGCCAGCAGGGTGGAGGGCAACTCCTACGAGCAGTACTTC	CASRVEGNSYEQYF
16	TRBV12-3/TRBV12-4	TRBJ1-6	NA	many	TGTGCCAGCAGTCGACCCCGGACAGTTGGGAATTCACCCCTCCACTTT	CASSRPRTVGNSPLHF
15	TRBV6-1	TRBJ2-1	TRBD2	many	TGTGCCAGCAGTAGGGGCGGGAGGGCGTACAATGAGCAGTTCTTC	CASSRGGRAYNEQFF
12	TRBV6-2/TRBV6-3	TRBJ2-7	NA	few	TGTGCCACAGCCCGGGGGCCCTACGAGCAGTACTTC	CATARGPYEQYF
13	TRBV20-1	TRBJ1-1	TRBD1	many	TGCAGTGCTATGGGACAGCTCCTCGGTGAAGCTTTCTTT	CSAMGQLLGEAFF
20	TRBV7-9	TRBJ2-1	TRBD2	few	TGTGCCAGCAGCCCCCGACTAGCGGGCAAGGCGTTTAGCTCCTACAATGAGCAGTTCTTC	CASSPRLAGKAFSSYNEQFF
16	TRBV20-1	TRBJ2-5	TRBD2	few	TGCAGTGCTGGGGGACTAGCGGGAGGAACAGCGGAGACCCAGTACTTC	CSAGGLAGGTAETQYF
14	TRBV30	TRBJ1-2	NA	NA	TGTGCCTGGAGTGCACTCACAGGGAACTATGGCTACACCTTC	CAWSALTGNYGYTF